The clone carrying this TCR beta chain was counted at least ten times. Its specificity is not known. A marrow graft followed busulfan-fludarabine conditioning, with cyclophosphamide on days +3 and +4. These data originate in a study of T cells after posttransplantation cyclophosphamide. This CDR3 comprises 15 residues. V was cut by 3 bases and J by 3 bases, with 15 bases left in between. Germline CDR1 reads MNHEY; CDR2 reads SMNVEV (reference sequence). Profiled with immunoSEQ multiplex PCR; TCRdb holds only in-frame clones, not every one. The sample is made up of 7,000 to 8,500 clones, none counted only once. Regarding the study as a whole: Later post-transplant blood repertoires were often dominated by donor CD8+ memory clones. Recipient CMV seropositivity and CMV reactivation strongly tracked TRB clonality.

The chain joins TRBV27 to TRBJ2-7; D remains ambiguous. The sample here was PBMCs, taken after allogeneic stem cell transplant with posttransplant cyclophosphamide. The receptor was derived from a male patient in his fifties who received an allogeneic stem cell transplant from an unrelated donor, was CMV-positive, and had acute GVHD only. Certain T cells may be donor cells from the graft. The CDR3 DNA is TGTGCCAGCAGTTTCGAAAACGGTCCGGGCTACGAGCAGTACTTC. Translating it yields CASSFENGPGYEQYF.